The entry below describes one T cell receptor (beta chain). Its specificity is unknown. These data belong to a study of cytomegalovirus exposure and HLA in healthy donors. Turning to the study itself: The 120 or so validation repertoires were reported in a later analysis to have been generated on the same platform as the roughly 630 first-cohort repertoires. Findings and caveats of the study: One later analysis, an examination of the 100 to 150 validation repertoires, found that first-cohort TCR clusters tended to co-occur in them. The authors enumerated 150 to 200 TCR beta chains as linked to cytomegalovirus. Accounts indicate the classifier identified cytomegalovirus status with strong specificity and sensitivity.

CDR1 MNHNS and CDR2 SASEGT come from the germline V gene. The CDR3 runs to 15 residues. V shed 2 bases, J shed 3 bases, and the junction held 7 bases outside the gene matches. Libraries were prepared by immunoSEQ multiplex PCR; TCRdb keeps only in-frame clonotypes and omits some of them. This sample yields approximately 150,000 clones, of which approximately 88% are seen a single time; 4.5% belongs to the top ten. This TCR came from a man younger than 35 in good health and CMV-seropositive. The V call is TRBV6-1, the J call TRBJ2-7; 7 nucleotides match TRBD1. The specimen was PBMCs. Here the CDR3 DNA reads TGTGCCAGCAGTGAAAGGGGGCTCCGGCTCTACGAGCAGTACTTC. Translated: CASSERGLRLYEQYF.